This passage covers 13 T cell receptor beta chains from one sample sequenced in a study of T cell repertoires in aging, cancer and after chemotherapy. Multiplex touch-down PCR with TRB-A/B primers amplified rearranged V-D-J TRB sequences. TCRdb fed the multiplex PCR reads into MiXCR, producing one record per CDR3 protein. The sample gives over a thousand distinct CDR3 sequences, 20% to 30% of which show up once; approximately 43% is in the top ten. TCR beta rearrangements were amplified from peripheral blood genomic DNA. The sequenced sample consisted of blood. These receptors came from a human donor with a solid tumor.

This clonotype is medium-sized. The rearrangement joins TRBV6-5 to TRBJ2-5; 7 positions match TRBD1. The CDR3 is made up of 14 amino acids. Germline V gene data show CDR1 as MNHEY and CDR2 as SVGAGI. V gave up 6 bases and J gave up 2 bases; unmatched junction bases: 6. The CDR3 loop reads CASRPTGLQETQYF. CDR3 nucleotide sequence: TGTGCCAGCAGACCGACAGGGCTTCAAGAGACCCAGTACTTC.

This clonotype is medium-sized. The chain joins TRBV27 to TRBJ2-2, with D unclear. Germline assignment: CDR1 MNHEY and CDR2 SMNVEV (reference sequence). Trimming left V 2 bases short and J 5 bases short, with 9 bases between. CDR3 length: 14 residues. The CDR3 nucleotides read TGTGCCAGCAGTTTAAGCCGTACGACCGGGGAGCTGTTTTTT. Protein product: CASSLSRTTGELFF.

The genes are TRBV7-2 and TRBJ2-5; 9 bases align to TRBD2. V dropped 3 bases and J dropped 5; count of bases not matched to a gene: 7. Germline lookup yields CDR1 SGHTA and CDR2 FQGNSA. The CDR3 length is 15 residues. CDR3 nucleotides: TGTGCCAGCAGCTTTTCTAGCGGGGTTTGGGAGACCCAGTACTTC. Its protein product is CASSFSSGVWETQYF.

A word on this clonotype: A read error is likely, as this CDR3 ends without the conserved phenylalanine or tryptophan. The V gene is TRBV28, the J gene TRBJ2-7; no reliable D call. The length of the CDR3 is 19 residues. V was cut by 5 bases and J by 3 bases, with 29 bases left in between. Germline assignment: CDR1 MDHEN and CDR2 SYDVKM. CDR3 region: CASSTGHKKWATFIYEQYL. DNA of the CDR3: TGTGCCAGCAGTACCGGGCATAAAAAATGGGCGACCTTCATCTACGAGCAGTACTTA.

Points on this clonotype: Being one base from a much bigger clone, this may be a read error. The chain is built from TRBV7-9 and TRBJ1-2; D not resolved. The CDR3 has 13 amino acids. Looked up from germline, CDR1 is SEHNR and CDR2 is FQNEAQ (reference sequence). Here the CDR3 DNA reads TGTGCCAGAAGCTTTATTGCTAACTATGGCTACACCTTC. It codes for CARSFIANYGYTF.

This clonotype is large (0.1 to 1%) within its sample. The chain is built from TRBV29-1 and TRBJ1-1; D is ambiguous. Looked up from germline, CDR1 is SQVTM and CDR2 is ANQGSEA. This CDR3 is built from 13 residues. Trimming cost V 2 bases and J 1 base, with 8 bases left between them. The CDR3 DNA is TGCAGCGTTGAACGCAGCCAGAACACTGAAGCTTTCTTT. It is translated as CSVERSQNTEAFF.

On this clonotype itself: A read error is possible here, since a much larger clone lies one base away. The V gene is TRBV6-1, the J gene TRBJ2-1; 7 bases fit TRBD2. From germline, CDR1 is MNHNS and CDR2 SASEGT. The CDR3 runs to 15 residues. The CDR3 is CASSEESGTYNELFF. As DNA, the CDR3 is TGTGCCAGCAGTGAAGAAAGCGGGACCTACAATGAGCTGTTCTTC.

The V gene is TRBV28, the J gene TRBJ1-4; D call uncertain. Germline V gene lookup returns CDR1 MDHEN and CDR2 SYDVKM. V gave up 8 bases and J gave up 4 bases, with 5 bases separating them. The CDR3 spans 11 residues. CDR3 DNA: TGTGCCAGCCAGAATAATGAAAAACTGTTTTTT. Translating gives CASQNNEKLFF.

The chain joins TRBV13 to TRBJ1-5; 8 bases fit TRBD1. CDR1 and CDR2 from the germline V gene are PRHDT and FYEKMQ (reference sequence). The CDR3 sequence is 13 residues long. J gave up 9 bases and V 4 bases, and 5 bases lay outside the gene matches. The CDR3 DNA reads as TGTGCCAGCAGCTCCCAGGGGGCAGGGCCCCAGCATTTT. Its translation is CASSSQGAGPQHF.

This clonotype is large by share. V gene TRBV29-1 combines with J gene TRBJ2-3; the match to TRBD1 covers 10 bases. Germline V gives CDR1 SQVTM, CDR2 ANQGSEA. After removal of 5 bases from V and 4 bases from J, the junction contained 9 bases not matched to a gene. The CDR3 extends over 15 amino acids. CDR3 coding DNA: TGCAGCGTTTCAAAGGGTGGACAGGGGGCAGATACGCAGTATTTT. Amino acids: CSVSKGGQGADTQYF.

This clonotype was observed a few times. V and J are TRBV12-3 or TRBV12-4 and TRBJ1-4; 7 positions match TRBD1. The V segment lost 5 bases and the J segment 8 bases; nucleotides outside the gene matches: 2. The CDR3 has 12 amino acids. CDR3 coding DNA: TGTGCCAGCAGTGCGGGACAGGAAAAACTGTTTTTT. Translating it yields CASSAGQEKLFF.

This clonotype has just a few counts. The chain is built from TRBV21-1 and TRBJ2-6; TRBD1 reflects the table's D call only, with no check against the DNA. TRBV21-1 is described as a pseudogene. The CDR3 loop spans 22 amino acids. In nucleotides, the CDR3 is TGTGCCAGCAGCAATATTACTTCAGGACAGGGGCCTGTTAGCTCTGGGGCCAACGTCCTGACTTTC. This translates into CASSNITSGQGPVSSGANVLTF.

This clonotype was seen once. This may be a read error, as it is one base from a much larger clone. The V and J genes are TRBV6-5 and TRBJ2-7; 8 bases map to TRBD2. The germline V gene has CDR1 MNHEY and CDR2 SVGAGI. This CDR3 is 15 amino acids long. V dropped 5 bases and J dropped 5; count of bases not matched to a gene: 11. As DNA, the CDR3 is TGTGCCAGCAGTGTGGCGAGACTAGCGAGGAACGAGCAGTACTTC. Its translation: CASSVARLARNEQYF.